The rows below give T cell receptor beta chains drawn from one sample of a study of CD8+CD57+ T cells in acquired aplastic anemia. TCRdb fed the reads into MiXCR, producing one record per CDR3 protein. The sample lists about 180,000 distinct CDR3 sequences; about half were seen once. What was sequenced was sorted CD4+, CD8+, or CD8+CD57+ T cells (not recorded which) from PBMCs. These receptors were obtained from a human donor with aplastic anemia. The conserved cysteine and the conserved F or W are not part of the CDR3 here.

TRBV6-1 ASRFGTVYGYT
TRBV19 ASKDGPTGELF
TRBV7-3 ASSLLRELF
TRBV6-5 ASSYLTGEGGQPQH
TRBV24-1 ATSVQPGRRPELAKNIQY
TRBV9 ASSVNTPDTQY
TRBV5-6 ASSLAGTLETQY
TRBV5-1 ASQVWKQGTGELF
TRBV7-9 AFGQGVGELF
TRBV5-1 ASSHDAGGAGETQY
TRBV5-1 ASSSVQGLYGYT
TRBV7-9 ASSHNGEQF
TRBV10-1 ASSPTTSRNTGELF